Listed here are 15 T cell receptor beta chains from one sample, sequenced in a study of blood T cells in healthy people across ages. A second 7 to 11 cycle PCR used barcoded and J-beta primers. Via MiXCR, TCRdb re-called the 5' RACE reads, giving one row per CDR3 protein. In the table there are 650,000 to 700,000 distinct CDR3 sequences, roughly 30% of which are singletons. The sample taken for sequencing was blood. Receptor source: a woman of 80 years or more in good health.

V is TRBV5-4 and J is TRBJ2-7; a possible D gene is TRBD1 (6 bases). This CDR3 comprises 14 residues. Germline lookup yields CDR1 SGHNT and CDR2 YYREEE (reference sequence). Trimming stripped 3 bases from V and 0 bases from J, with 10 bases between. The CDR3 DNA follows: TGTGCCAGCAGCTCGCCGGACAGCTCCTACGAGCAGTACTTC. Amino acids: CASSSPDSSYEQYF.

This clonotype was recorded at least ten times. This chain uses TRBV30 with TRBJ2-7, with D perhaps matching TRBD2 (5 bases). V lost 0 bases and J 4 bases, leaving 10 bases between the germline ends. This CDR3 contains 13 residues. Germline CDR1 is GTSNPN and CDR2 is SVGIG (reference sequence). CDR3 sequence (DNA): TGTGCCTGGAGTGTAGGCCGACTATACGAGCAGTACTTC. Translation gives CAWSVGRLYEQYF.

This clonotype has a handful of counts. The chain has TRBV6-1 and TRBJ1-1; the D is unclear. This CDR3 contains 15 residues. Trimming stripped 9 bases from V and 1 base from J, with 18 bases between. The V gene's germline CDR1 is MNHNS and CDR2 SASEGT. CDR3 coding DNA: TGTGCCAGTGGTCACGGGTATTCCTGGAACACTGAAGCTTTCTTT. Its protein is CASGHGYSWNTEAFF.

J is TRBJ2-3 and V is TRBV11-3; no reliable D call. In germline, CDR1 is SGHNT, CDR2 YENEEA. V was cut by 0 bases and J by 4 bases, with 5 bases left in between. CDR3 length: 13 residues. Here the CDR3 reads CASSLDSADTQYF. The DNA for the CDR3 is TGTGCCAGCAGCTTAGATTCCGCAGATACGCAGTATTTT.

This sequence joins TRBV11-2 and TRBJ2-1, with TRBD2 identical over 14 bases. The V segment lost 2 bases and the J segment 3 bases; nucleotides outside the gene matches: 9. This CDR3 is 19 amino acids long. Germline V lookup: CDR1 SGHAT, CDR2 FQNNGV. DNA of the CDR3: TGTGCCAGCAGCTTAAGTGTCCCGGGACTAGCGGGGGACTACAATGAGCAGTTCTTC. Translation: CASSLSVPGLAGDYNEQFF.

With respect to this clonotype: With a much larger clone just one base away, this may be a read error. This chain connects TRBV27 to TRBJ2-1; D perhaps matches TRBD2 (5 bases). Germline CDR1 is MNHEY and CDR2 is SMNVEV (reference sequence). CDR3 length: 13 residues. The CDR3 DNA reads TGTGCCAGCGGTTTTAAGCGGAACGATGAGCAGTTCTTC. Protein sequence: CASGFKRNDEQFF.

This clonotype was picked up a small number of times. The gene calls are TRBV5-1 and TRBJ1-1; a weak D match, TRBD1 (5 bases). Germline-derived CDR1 and CDR2 are SGHRS and YFSETQ. Trimming cost V 0 bases and J 4 bases, with 16 bases left between them. This CDR3 is 16 amino acids long. This CDR3 is CASSLASGTSVTEAFF. The DNA of the CDR3 is TGCGCCAGCAGCTTGGCCTCGGGGACGTCGGTCACTGAAGCTTTCTTT.

Of note for this clonotype: A clone one base away is much larger, so this may be a read error. This rearrangement joins TRBV12-3 or TRBV12-4 to TRBJ2-5; 8 bases match TRBD2. The length of the CDR3 is 15 residues. The CDR3: CASSLIRGGAEAQYF. The CDR3 region has the DNA TGTGCCAGCAGTCTCATTCGGGGGGGCGCAGAGGCCCAGTACTTC.

Here the CDR3 DNA reads TGTGCCAGCAGTCCACGGAGACGGGGGCGCATCCACGAGCAGTTCTTC. The encoded protein is CASSPRRRGRIHEQFF. The rearrangement uses TRBV6-2 or TRBV6-3 and TRBJ2-1; either TRBD1 or TRBD2 may supply D (6 bases each). This CDR3 comprises 16 residues. Trimming left V 5 bases short and J 10 bases short, with 24 bases between. Germline assignment: CDR1 MNHEY and CDR2 SVGEGT.

Points on this clonotype: One base away lies a much larger clone, so this may be a sequencing read error. CDR3: CASSPGTGGRREQFF. In DNA form, the CDR3 reads TGTGCCAGCAGCCCCGGGACAGGGGGCAGGAGGGAGCAGTTCTTC. The chain combines TRBV5-6 with TRBJ2-1, with TRBD1 matching over 12 bases. Trimming at V came to 4 bases and at J to 10 bases, leaving 9 bases not matched to a gene. The length of the CDR3 is 15 residues. The germline gives CDR1 SGHDT, CDR2 YYEEEE.

This clonotype was seen a handful of times. A much larger clone differs from this one at a single base, so this may be a read error. The chain has TRBV5-1 and TRBJ2-1; D gene unclear. Trimming left V 0 bases short and J 7 bases short, with 14 bases between. Germline values: CDR1 SGHRS, CDR2 YFSETQ. The CDR3 has 15 residues. Here the CDR3 reads CASSLAESVRNEQFF. CDR3 DNA: TGCGCCAGCAGCTTGGCAGAAAGCGTCCGGAATGAGCAGTTCTTC. The variable domain in full, completed from reference TRBV5-1 and TRBJ2-1, reads KAGVTQTPRYLIKTRGQQVTLSCSPISGHRSVSWYQQTPGQGLQFLFEYFSETQRNKGNFPGRFSGRQFSNSRSEMNVSTLELGDSALYLCASSLAESVRNEQFFGPGTRLTVL.

This sequence joins TRBV11-1 and TRBJ2-1; 9 bases align to TRBD1. The CDR3 has 16 residues. Germline CDR1 and CDR2: SGHAT and FQDESV (reference sequence). V lost 7 bases to trimming and J lost 6 bases; unmatched junction nucleotides: 13. CDR3 in amino acids: CASTMGTGSIPNEQFF. CDR3 DNA: TGTGCCAGCACCATGGGGACAGGGTCAATCCCCAATGAGCAGTTCTTC.

This clonotype has at least ten counts. J is TRBJ2-5 and V is TRBV3-1; TRBD2 matches at 14 bases. In germline, CDR1 is LGHDT, CDR2 YNNKEL (reference sequence). V trimming: 3 bases; J trimming: 0 bases; junction bases outside the gene matches: 6. The length of the CDR3 is 18 residues. DNA for the CDR3: TGTGCCAGCAGCCAGGATAGACTAGCGGGGGGGTACCAAGAGACCCAGTACTTC. This codes for CASSQDRLAGGYQETQYF.

This clonotype was observed many times. CDR3 in DNA: TGCAGTGCTAGAGATTGGCAGACAAACACCGGGGAGCTGTTTTTT. Residues: CSARDWQTNTGELFF. The rearrangement joins TRBV20-1 to TRBJ2-2, with unresolved D. V was cut by 0 bases and J by 2 bases, with 10 bases left in between. The germline V gene has CDR1 DFQATT and CDR2 SNEGSKA (reference sequence). This CDR3 has 15 amino acids.

This clonotype was detected a few times. The J gene is TRBJ2-5, the V gene TRBV30; no clear D. The CDR3 consists of 15 residues. Germline V gene data show CDR1 as GTSNPN and CDR2 as SVGIG (reference sequence). The V end was cut by 2 bases, the J end by 11 bases, with 24 bases between. The CDR3 protein is CAWSSSLNSSNEQYF. CDR3 in DNA: TGTGCCTGGAGTAGCAGCCTCAATTCCTCCAATGAGCAGTACTTC.